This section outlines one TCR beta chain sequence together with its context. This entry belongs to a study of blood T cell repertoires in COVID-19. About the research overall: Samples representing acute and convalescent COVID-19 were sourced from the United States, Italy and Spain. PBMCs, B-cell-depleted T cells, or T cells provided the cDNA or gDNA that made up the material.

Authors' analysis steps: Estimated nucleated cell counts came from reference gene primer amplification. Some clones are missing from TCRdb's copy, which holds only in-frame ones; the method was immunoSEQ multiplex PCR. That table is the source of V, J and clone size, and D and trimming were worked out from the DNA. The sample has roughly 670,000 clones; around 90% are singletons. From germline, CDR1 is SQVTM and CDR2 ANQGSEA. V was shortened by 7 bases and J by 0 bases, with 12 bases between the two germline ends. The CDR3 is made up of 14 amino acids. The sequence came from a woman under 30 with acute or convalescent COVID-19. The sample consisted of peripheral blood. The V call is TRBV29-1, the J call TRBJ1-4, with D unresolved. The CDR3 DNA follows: TGCAGCGCCCGGGGTAGGGCAACTAATGAAAAACTGTTTTTT. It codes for CSARGRATNEKLFF.